This record looks at one TCR beta chain sequence and its context. The antigen is not known. This specimen comes from a study of cytomegalovirus exposure and HLA in healthy donors. Study-level findings and limits: In an earlier analysis, in fewer than 700 donors, most V segments appeared productive either ~87% or ~30% of the time. TCR beta V- and J-gene trimming, according to a later analysis, was linked to a missense DCLRE1C variant. Confirmation in vitro established that a few CMV-associated chains were specific for CMV antigens.

The study ran its PCR with 60 Vbeta and 13 Jbeta primers. The protocol was immunoSEQ multiplex PCR, while the TCRdb copy is restricted to in-frame clones and leaves out a portion. There are under 75,000 clones in the sample, with 2% to 3% held by the top ten. Specimen: PBMCs. This TCR was sampled from a female donor in good health and CMV-seropositive.

DNA for the CDR3: TGTGCCAGCAGCTTTCGTCTTCGGACAGGGTCTCGCTCCTACGAGCAGTACTTC. It encodes CASSFRLRTGSRSYEQYF. V and J are TRBV7-2 and TRBJ2-7, with TRBD1 matching 8 bases. Trimming cost V 3 bases and J 0 bases; bases outside gene matches: 13. The CDR3 is made up of 18 amino acids. Germline assignment: CDR1 SGHTA and CDR2 FQGNSA.